This T cell receptor beta chain came from a study of beta chain features in type 1 diabetes. The study's findings and limits: These data did not resolve whether HLA type affects TCRB rearrangement.

V lost 4 bases to trimming and J lost 0 bases, with 16 bases between them. The length of the CDR3 is 16 residues. Germline CDR1 and CDR2: SEHNR and FQNEAQ (reference sequence). CD45RO/CCR7/CD25/CD127/CD95/CD27 sorting isolated CD4+ naive, central memory, regulatory and stem cell-like memory cells. Each sorted population was over 98% pure. As concerns this clone: Its antigen is not known.

Of the isolated RNA, all was reverse transcribed, and so the sequenced material was expressed TCRB transcripts. The table came from immunoSEQ multiplex PCR; TCRdb's copy has only in-frame clones and leaves some out. The sample lists some 400,000 clones, over 12% seen once, with around 0.02% in the top ten. The TCR was taken from a woman aged 18-29 years in good health. The specimen sequenced was naive CD4+ T cells from blood. The chain is built from TRBV7-9 and TRBJ2-7; tentative D call: TRBD2 (5 bases). CDR3 residues: CASSSDYRRSSYEQYF. CDR3 DNA sequence: TGTGCCAGCAGCTCCGACTATCGTAGGAGCTCCTACGAGCAGTACTTC.